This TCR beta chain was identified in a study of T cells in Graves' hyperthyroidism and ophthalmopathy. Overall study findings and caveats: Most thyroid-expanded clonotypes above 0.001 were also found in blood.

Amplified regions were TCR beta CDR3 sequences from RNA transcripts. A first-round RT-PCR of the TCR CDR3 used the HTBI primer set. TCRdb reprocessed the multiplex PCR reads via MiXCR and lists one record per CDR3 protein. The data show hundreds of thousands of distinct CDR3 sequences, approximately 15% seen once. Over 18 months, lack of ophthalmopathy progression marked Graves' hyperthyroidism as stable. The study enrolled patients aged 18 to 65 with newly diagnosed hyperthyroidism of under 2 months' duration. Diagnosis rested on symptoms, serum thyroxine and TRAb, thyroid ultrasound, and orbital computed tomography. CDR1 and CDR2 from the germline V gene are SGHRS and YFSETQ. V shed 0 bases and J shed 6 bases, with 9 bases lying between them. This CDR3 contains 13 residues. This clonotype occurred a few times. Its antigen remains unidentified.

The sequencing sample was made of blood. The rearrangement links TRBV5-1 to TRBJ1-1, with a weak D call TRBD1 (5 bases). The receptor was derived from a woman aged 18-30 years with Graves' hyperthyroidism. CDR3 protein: CASSLVVTAEAFF. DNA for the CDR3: TGCGCCAGCAGCTTGGTAGTGACAGCTGAAGCTTTCTTT.